This section outlines one TCR beta chain sequence together with its context. Its target is not known. The sample is drawn from a study of blood T cells in healthy people across ages. Study-level results: Among long-lived donors, naive CD4+ cells were more numerous and diversity higher than in aged donors.

Through a sample-barcoded 5' primer and a J-beta primer mix, a second PCR was run for roughly 6 to 11 cycles. Using its own MiXCR run on the 5' RACE reads, TCRdb lists one record per CDR3 protein. In the table there are 650,000 to 800,000 distinct CDR3 sequences, under 55% of which are singletons. Sequencing used blood. The TCR was taken from a man in his 60s in good health.

The CDR3 is CASSYRSGGIETQYF. CDR3 nucleotides: TGTGCCAGCAGTTACCGATCAGGGGGGATCGAGACCCAGTACTTC. This rearrangement joins TRBV6-2 or TRBV6-3 to TRBJ2-5, with D tentatively TRBD1 (7 bases). This CDR3 spans 15 amino acids. From germline, CDR1 is MNHEY and CDR2 SVGEGT. Trimming shortened V by 2 bases and J by 5 bases, and 15 bases separated the two germline ends.